This T cell receptor beta chain was documented in a study of cytomegalovirus exposure and HLA in healthy donors. Turning to the study itself: Early released data had about 85 million unique TCRs, all coming from HLA-typed donors.

For this clone: Antigen unknown.

Findings of the study overall: Accurate HLA-A and HLA-B prediction from TCR beta sequences was reported for most subjects. Among the most significant clusters, several appeared linked to common viral pathogens in a later analysis.

Looked up from germline, CDR1 is MGHRA and CDR2 is YSYEKL. CDR3 length: 13 residues. Between the trimmed V and J ends, which lost 0 bases and 3 bases, there was a span of 5 bases. In the PCR, 60 Vbeta and 13 Jbeta primers were used. Libraries were prepared by immunoSEQ multiplex PCR; TCRdb keeps only in-frame clonotypes and omits some of them. The table shows 90,000 or so clones, with approximately 60% occurring only once. Sequenced material: PBMCs. This receptor was obtained from a boy aged 5 to 17 in good health and CMV-seropositive. The rearrangement links TRBV4-1 to TRBJ1-1; D gene uncertain. CDR3 DNA sequence: TGCGCCAGCAGCCAAGACGAGCACACTGAAGCTTTCTTT. Its translation is CASSQDEHTEAFF.